Listed here are 20 T cell receptor beta chains from one sample, sequenced in a study of tumor-infiltrating lymphocytes in glioblastoma multiforme. Three nested ARM-PCR rounds with V-beta and C-beta primers built TCRB libraries. TCRdb reprocessed the multiplex PCR reads via MiXCR and lists one record per CDR3 protein. The sample has around 30,000 distinct CDR3 sequences, 50% to 75% seen once. The specimen was brain tumor tissue. The source is a male donor with glioblastoma.

This clonotype has at least ten counts. The rearrangement uses TRBV10-1 and TRBJ1-2; possibly TRBD1 for D (5 bases). Germline V gene sequence: CDR1 WNHNN, CDR2 SYGVQD (reference sequence). This CDR3 region has 14 residues. The V end lost 2 bases, the J end lost 8 bases, and 15 bases lay between the germline ends. DNA for the CDR3: TGCGCCAGCAGTGAGAGTGGACAAACACAAGGCTACACCTTC. Translated: CASSESGQTQGYTF.

This clonotype was seen more than once but under ten times. The chain recombines TRBV6-5 with TRBJ2-1; 10 nucleotides match TRBD2. Germline V gene sequence: CDR1 MNHEY, CDR2 SVGAGI. The CDR3 totals 14 residues. Losses at the gene ends were 10 bases for V and 6 bases for J; bases not matched to a gene: 9. CDR3 sequence reads: CATKLAGARNEQFF. The CDR3 region has the DNA TGTGCCACCAAGCTAGCGGGAGCCCGCAATGAGCAGTTCTTC.

A word on this clonotype: Compared with germline, one end of the junction differs, possibly owing to a read error. This sequence joins TRBV20-1 and TRBJ2-1; the match to TRBD2 covers 8 bases. This CDR3 region has 16 residues. Germline V gives CDR1 DFQATT, CDR2 SNEGSKA (reference sequence). CDR3 coding DNA: TGCAGTGCTAGTCGACCGGGACTAGTGGTAATGAATGAGCAGCTCTTC. Amino acid sequence: CSASRPGLVVMNEQLF.

This clonotype was counted only a few times. This CDR3 fails to terminate in the conserved phenylalanine or tryptophan, so it likely reflects a read error. The V and J genes are TRBV12-3 or TRBV12-4 and TRBJ2-6, with D perhaps matching TRBD1 (5 bases). CDR3 length: 18 residues. For the CDR3, the DNA is TGTGCCAGCAGTCCCCGGACACAGCTACCCTCTGGGGCCAACGTACTGACTCTC. It is translated as CASSPRTQLPSGANVLTL.

Many counts were recorded for this clonotype. A read error is likely, as this CDR3 ends without the conserved phenylalanine or tryptophan. The chain carries TRBV4-1 and TRBJ2-7, with D possibly matching TRBD1 (6 bases). Germline-derived CDR1 and CDR2 are MGHRA and YSYEKL. Trimming left V 4 bases short and J 3 bases short, with 13 bases between. This CDR3 spans 14 amino acids. CDR3 nucleotides: TGCGCCAGCAGCCCTACAGGACAGTACTACGAGCAGTACCTC. Translated, it gives CASSPTGQYYEQYL.

This clonotype was counted ten times or more. This rearrangement joins TRBV10-2 to TRBJ2-3, with TRBD1 identical over 11 bases. The CDR3 spans 15 residues. Trimming took 4 bases from V and 2 from J; bases not matched to a gene: 2. CDR1 and CDR2 from the germline V gene are WSHSY and SAAADI. The CDR3 coding sequence is TGCGCCAGCAGTGGGACAGGGGGCGTCACAGATACGCAGTATTTT. Translating gives CASSGTGGVTDTQYF.

Concerning this clonotype itself: Its ends do not fully match the called genes, so a read error is possible. The chain has TRBV5-5 and TRBJ2-6; D is perhaps TRBD1 or TRBD2 (5 bases each). The CDR3 totals 15 residues. Germline V CDR1 and CDR2: SGHKS, YYEKEE (reference sequence). The CDR3 coding sequence is TGTGCCAGCAGTGCACCGGACTCTGGGGCCAACGTCATGACTTTC. The encoded protein is CASSAPDSGANVMTF. The full variable domain, its missing parts supplied by reference TRBV5-5 and TRBJ2-6, is DAGVTQSPTHLIKTRGQQVTLRCSPISGHKSVSWYQQVLGQGPQFIFQYYEKEERGRGNFPDRFSARQFPNYSSELNVNALLLGDSALYLCASSAPDSGANVMTFGAGSRLTVL.

Worth noting for this clonotype: Since the CDR3 does not end with the conserved phenylalanine or tryptophan, this likely comes from a read error. The J gene is TRBJ1-2, the V gene TRBV11-2; D is undetermined. Germline V gives CDR1 SGHAT, CDR2 FQNNGV. V lost 4 bases to trimming and J lost 7 bases, with 19 bases between them. The CDR3 is 15 amino acids. The CDR3 loop reads CASSSYRAGFGGYTI. CDR3 bases: TGTGCCAGCAGCTCATATCGGGCAGGATTCGGTGGCTACACCATC.

This clonotype was detected ten times or more. The chain has TRBV10-3 and TRBJ2-5, with 10 bases matching TRBD1. The CDR3 covers 14 residues. J lost 3 bases, V lost 6 bases, and 4 bases had no gene match. From germline, CDR1 is ENHRY and CDR2 SYGVKD. The CDR3 nucleotides are TGTGCCATCAGCCAGACAGGGGGCGAAGAGACCCAGTACTTC. It codes for CAISQTGGEETQYF.

V is TRBV20-1 and J is TRBJ1-2; D is unclear. CDR3 length: 14 residues. Germline CDR1 reads DFQATT; CDR2 reads SNEGSKA (reference sequence). V was cut by 4 bases and J by 4 bases, with 16 bases left in between. CDR3 protein: CSAIFRPSSYGYTF. In nucleotides, the CDR3 is TGCAGTGCTATATTTAGACCGTCTAGCTATGGCTACACCTTC.

The chain couples TRBV7-3 to TRBJ2-7; a weak D match, TRBD2 (6 bases). The V end was cut by 3 bases, the J end by 6 bases, with 12 bases between. Germline V gene lookup returns CDR1 SGHTA and CDR2 FQGTGA. This CDR3 is 13 amino acids long. CDR3 region: CASSLGLASEQYF. DNA for the CDR3: TGTGCCAGCAGCTTGGGGCTAGCGAGCGAGCAGTACTTC.

This chain connects TRBV10-3 to TRBJ2-5; the D is unclear. CDR1 is ENHRY and CDR2 is SYGVKD in the germline V gene. The CDR3 sequence is 14 residues long. V was pared by 3 bases and J by 1 base, with 9 bases between. This CDR3 reads CAISEGKSQETQYF. CDR3 nucleotide sequence: TGTGCCATCAGTGAAGGGAAGAGCCAAGAGACCCAGTACTTC.

In the case of this clonotype: Mismatch with germline at one junction end may stem from a read error. The chain is built from TRBV28 and TRBJ1-5; TRBD1 is a possible D gene (5 bases). Germline CDR1 and CDR2: MDHEN and SYDVKM. The CDR3 is 11 amino acids. The CDR3 nucleotides are TGTGCCACCAGTCTCCAGGGGCCCCAGCATTTT. Amino acid sequence: CATSLQGPQHF.

The table lists this clonotype with many counts. The chain recombines TRBV5-1 with TRBJ2-3, with 13 bases that match TRBD2. Germline V CDR1 and CDR2: SGHRS, YFSETQ. The V gene end was trimmed by 4 bases and the J gene end by 0 bases; junction bases not matched to a gene: 5. The CDR3 runs 17 residues. This CDR3 is CASSAGLAGTSTDTQYF. The DNA for the CDR3 is TGCGCCAGCAGCGCGGGACTAGCGGGAACTAGCACAGATACGCAGTATTTT.

Relative to its sample, this clonotype is medium-sized. This sequence joins TRBV12-3 or TRBV12-4 and TRBJ2-7; weak D call: TRBD2 (5 bases). This CDR3 spans 13 amino acids. V lost 5 bases and J 3 bases, leaving 11 bases between the germline ends. The CDR3, as DNA: TGTGCCAGCAGTACACGCACTAGCTACGAGCAGTACTTC. It codes for CASSTRTSYEQYF.

This clonotype was observed a handful of times. The rearrangement uses TRBV27 and TRBJ1-5; a weak D match, TRBD1 (5 bases). V lost 2 bases to trimming and J lost 5 bases, with 7 bases between them. The CDR3 extends over 13 amino acids. Germline CDR1 reads MNHEY; CDR2 reads SMNVEV (reference sequence). CDR3 region: CASSLGGDQPQHF. The CDR3, as DNA: TGTGCCAGCAGTTTAGGGGGGGATCAGCCCCAGCATTTT.

The rearrangement joins TRBV21-1 to TRBJ2-7; the table names TRBD1, a call not compared with the DNA. TRBV21-1 is designated a pseudogene. This CDR3 is built from 14 residues. Written as DNA, the CDR3 is TGTGCCAGCAGCCCCCGACAGGGGAGCTACGAGCAGTACTTC. The encoded protein is CASSPRQGSYEQYF.

About this clonotype: At one boundary the junction diverges from the germline segment, which might be a read error. The chain has TRBV14 and TRBJ2-1; 7 bases match TRBD2. Looked up from germline, CDR1 is SGHDN and CDR2 is FVKESK. There are 16 residues in the CDR3. CDR3 nucleotides: TGTGCCATCAGCCTACCGGGACTAACTTCCTACAAAGAGCAGTTCTTC. It yields the protein CAISLPGLTSYKEQFF.

A note on this clonotype: A junction end diverges from the germline sequence, so it may reflect a read error. The CDR3 DNA reads TGTGCCAGCAGCACTCCCAGCCACTATGACTACACCTTC. Translating it yields CASSTPSHYDYTF. The chain links TRBV6-1 to TRBJ1-2; D remains ambiguous. Germline CDR1 and CDR2: MNHNS and SASEGT. The CDR3 contains 13 residues.

Points on this clonotype: Germline and junction disagree at one end, which may indicate a read error. V is TRBV6-5 and J is TRBJ2-7, with a tentative D call TRBD1 (7 bases). This CDR3 has 13 residues. CDR1 MNHEY and CDR2 SVGAGI come from the germline V gene. The DNA of the CDR3 is TGTGCCAGCGGGGGGACAGAAGCCTACGGGCAGTACTTC. This sequence encodes CASGGTEAYGQYF.